The 16 T cell receptor beta chains presented below share a single source sample, sequenced in a study of CD8+ T cells in alopecia areata. Sequencing templates came from extracted RNA that was reverse transcribed into cDNA. TCRdb keeps only in-frame clones here, not all; method: immunoSEQ multiplex PCR. This sample comprises 290,000 or so clones, none seen once only. Scientists pooled cutaneous lymph node cells and sorted them on CD4, CD8alpha, NKG2D, NKG2ACE and other markers. Sequenced input: CD4+ T cells sorted from a lymph node. These receptors were collected from a C3H/HeJ mouse with alopecia areata. For this mouse line, the MHC haplotype is H2-k.

This clone was seen only a few times. Mouse gene names apply. The read is 4 residues too short to cover the CDR3 end, so that end is filled in from the germline J gene. The chain combines TRBV13-2 with TRBJ2-5; 14 bases map to TRBD2. The length of the CDR3 is 17 residues. CDR1 is NNHNN and CDR2 is SYGAGS in the germline V gene (reference sequence). CDR3 loop: CASGLPGLGGRKDTQYF. CDR3 DNA (partial): TGTGCCAGCGGCCTTCCGGGACTGGGGGGGCGCAAAGAC.

With regard to this clone: The gene names given are mouse names. The read terminates 4 residues ahead of where the CDR3 ends, so the germline J gene completes it. V usage is TRBV2 and J usage is TRBJ1-2; tentative D call: TRBD1 (6 bases). Trimming removed 4 bases from V and 0 bases from J, with 12 bases in between. This CDR3 is 15 amino acids long. Germline CDR1 is LGHNA and CDR2 is YSYQKL. CDR3 DNA (partial): TGTGCCAGCAGCCCGAGAGGGGGTGCAAACTCC. Protein: CASSPRGGANS. The CDR3 reads in full as CASSPRGGANSDYTF. The full variable domain, rest sourced from reference TRBV2 and TRBJ1-2, is DPKIIQKPKYLVAVTGSEKILICEQYLGHNAMYWYRQSAKKPLEFMFSYSYQKLMDNQTASSRFQPQSSKKNHLDLQITALKPDDSATYFCASSPRGGANSDYTFGSGTRLLVI.

This clone was seen a handful of times. Gene names denote mouse genes. The sequenced fragment ends 4 residues before the CDR3 boundary, so the rest is inferred from the germline J gene. The V call is TRBV1, the J call TRBJ2-5; D not certain. The CDR3 is 11 amino acids. Germline lookup yields CDR1 NSQYPW and CDR2 LRSPGD (reference sequence). CDR3 bases read: TGCACCTGCAGTGACAAAGAC. It yields the protein CTCSDKD. In full, the CDR3 reads CTCSDKDTQYF.

This clone was observed a few times. Gene names and germline refer to mouse. The CDR3 end is not reached by the read, which stops 4 residues before it; the germline J gene fills it in. The rearrangement links TRBV13-3 to TRBJ2-5; 9 nucleotides match TRBD1. Looked up from germline, CDR1 is NNHDY and CDR2 is SYVADS. CDR3 length: 13 amino acids. The CDR3 protein is CASSGQGMDTQYF. The CDR3 DNA, read in part, is TGTGCCAGCAGCGGACAGGGGATGGAC.

As regards this clone: Gene names are the mouse ones. The observed sequence ends 4 residues before the CDR3 terminus, with the missing tail filled in from the germline J gene. This chain links TRBV3 with TRBJ2-1, with 7 bases that match TRBD1. Germline V gene data show CDR1 as SNHLY and CDR2 as FYNGKV (reference sequence). CDR3 length: 15 amino acids. The CDR3 bases that were read are TGTGCCAGCAGCCCCTCGACAGGGAAAGGGGCT. It translates to CASSPSTGKGA. The complete CDR3 protein is CASSPSTGKGAEQFF.

Comment on this clone: Mouse germline and gene names are used. The CDR3 extends 4 residues past the end of the read, so its final part is completed from the germline J gene. This chain connects TRBV19 to TRBJ2-7, with D possibly being TRBD2 (5 bases). CDR1 is FNHDT, CDR2 SITEND, per germline (reference sequence). V lost 5 bases, J lost 0 bases, and 12 bases lay in between. This CDR3 comprises 14 residues. The CDR3 spells CASSHWRSSYEQYF. CDR3 DNA, as far as it was read: TGTGCCAGCAGCCACTGGAGGAGCTCCTAT. Full variable domain (remainder filled in from reference TRBV19 and TRBJ2-7): GGIITQTPKFLIGQEGQKLTLKCQQNFNHDTMYWYRQDSGKGLRLIYYSITENDLQKGDLSEGYDASREKKSSFSLTVTSAQKNEMAVFLCASSHWRSSYEQYFGPGTRLTVL.

For this clone: Gene names refer to mouse genes. Read data end 4 residues before the CDR3 end; the end is taken from the germline J gene. J is TRBJ2-4 and V is TRBV19, with D uncertain. The CDR3 is 12 amino acids. Germline assignment: CDR1 FNHDT and CDR2 SITEND (reference sequence). The CDR3 sequence is CASSIERNTLYF. CDR3 bases read: TGTGCCAGCAGTATAGAGAGGAAC.

In this sample, this clone turned up a few times. Any gene name here is a mouse gene name. The read terminates 4 residues ahead of where the CDR3 ends, so the germline J gene completes it. The rearrangement links TRBV19 to TRBJ2-4, with TRBD1 matching over 9 bases. The CDR3 extends over 15 amino acids. Germline V gene data show CDR1 as FNHDT and CDR2 as SITEND (reference sequence). Trimming at V came to 5 bases and at J to 0 bases, leaving 4 bases not matched to a gene. Partial CDR3 DNA: TGTGCCAGCAGGCACAGGGGGCGCAGTCAAAAC. Protein product: CASRHRGRSQN. The full CDR3 is CASRHRGRSQNTLYF. The complete variable domain, with remaining parts taken from reference TRBV19 and TRBJ2-4, reads GGIITQTPKFLIGQEGQKLTLKCQQNFNHDTMYWYRQDSGKGLRLIYYSITENDLQKGDLSEGYDASREKKSSFSLTVTSAQKNEMAVFLCASRHRGRSQNTLYFGAGTRLSVL.

This clone turned up a few times. These gene names are mouse names. The CDR3 extends 4 residues past the end of the read, so its final part is completed from the germline J gene. The chain combines TRBV13-3 with TRBJ2-2, with D perhaps TRBD1 (6 bases). The V end was cut by 5 bases, the J end by 0 bases, with 11 bases between. Germline-derived CDR1 and CDR2 are NNHDY and SYVADS. The CDR3 has 15 amino acids. The CDR3 is CASRPGQANTGQLYF. CDR3 DNA, as far as it was read: TGTGCCAGCAGGCCGGGACAAGCAAACACCGGG.

This clone was detected a few times. Gene names denote mouse genes. The CDR3 goes on 4 residues after the read ends, and that part is filled in from the germline J gene. The genes are TRBV19 and TRBJ2-5; TRBD1 matches 11 bases. Germline values: CDR1 FNHDT, CDR2 SITEND (reference sequence). The CDR3 is 14 residues long. This CDR3 is CASTPDRGRDTQYF. CDR3 bases read: TGTGCCAGCACCCCGGACAGGGGGCGGGAC.

A word on this clone: Gene names refer to mouse genes. The read stops 4 residues short of the end of the CDR3; the missing end is completed from the germline J gene. Other DNA sequences within the sample encode an identical CDR3. The chain couples TRBV1 to TRBJ2-7, with D possibly being TRBD1 (6 bases). From germline, CDR1 is NSQYPW and CDR2 LRSPGD (reference sequence). This CDR3 is 15 amino acids long. Trimming took off 2 bases at V and 0 bases at J, with 11 bases between the two ends. The CDR3 DNA, read in part, is TGCACCTGCAGTGCACCGACAGGCAGCTCCTAT. It yields the protein CTCSAPTGSSY. The whole CDR3 is CTCSAPTGSSYEQYF. Drawing the rest from reference TRBV1 and TRBJ2-7, the complete variable domain is VTLLEQNPRWRLVPRGQAVNLRCILKNSQYPWMSWYQQDLQKQLQWLFTLRSPGDKEVKSLPGADYLATRVTDTELRLQVANMSQGRTLYCTCSAPTGSSYEQYFGPGTRLTVL.

This clone has a handful of counts. The listed genes are named as in mouse. Read sequence stops 4 residues before the CDR3 end, and the germline J gene provides the missing end. The chain links TRBV14 to TRBJ2-7; 7 bases line up with TRBD1. The CDR3 is 13 residues long. J gave up 0 bases and V 4 bases, and 1 base lay outside the gene matches. CDR1 and CDR2 from the germline V gene are SGHDT and FRDEAV. The sequenced CDR3 bases are TGTGCCAGCAGTGCAGGGGGCTCCTAT. Translation gives CASSAGGSY. The entire CDR3 protein is CASSAGGSYEQYF.

About this clone: Mouse gene names apply. The CDR3 goes on 4 residues after the read ends, and that part is filled in from the germline J gene. This sample also contains other DNA sequences that code for the same CDR3. The V call is TRBV19, the J call TRBJ2-7, with unresolved D. CDR1 and CDR2 (germline): FNHDT, SITEND (reference sequence). This CDR3 region has 12 residues. Incomplete CDR3 DNA: TGTGCCAGCAGTATAGCCAGTTAT. Translation gives CASSIASY. The CDR3 reads in full as CASSIASYEQYF.

Details on this clone: Gene names refer to mouse genes. The read comes to an end 4 residues before the CDR3 does, leaving the germline J gene to fill in the end. In the same sample, other DNA sequences code for this CDR3. The chain employs TRBV1 and TRBJ2-1; 7 bases match TRBD2. The trim removed 0 bases at V and 3 bases at J, leaving 2 bases unmatched. Germline V CDR1 and CDR2: NSQYPW, LRSPGD (reference sequence). The CDR3 consists of 15 residues. The CDR3 DNA, read in part, is TGCACCTGCAGTGCAGAGGCTGGGGGCTATGCT. This gives the protein CTCSAEAGGYA. The complete CDR3 sequence is CTCSAEAGGYAEQFF.

This clone was found a few times. Mouse names are used for the genes. The read terminates 4 residues before the CDR3 end, so the remaining end is supplied by the germline J gene. The same CDR3 arises from other DNA sequences in this sample as well. V and J are TRBV2 and TRBJ1-2, with 10 bases lining up with TRBD1. Germline V gene lookup returns CDR1 LGHNA and CDR2 YSYQKL. The V gene end was trimmed by 0 bases and the J gene end by 3 bases; junction bases not matched to a gene: 1. CDR3 length: 15 amino acids. CDR3 amino acids: CASSQDGTGDSDYTF. The DNA read from the CDR3 is TGTGCCAGCAGCCAAGATGGGACAGGGGACTCC.

Of note for this clone: Gene names are mouse gene names. The read terminates 4 residues before the CDR3 end, so the remaining end is supplied by the germline J gene. This CDR3 is also generated by other DNA sequences in the sample. The gene calls are TRBV31 and TRBJ1-1, with TRBD1 as a possible D gene (6 bases). Germline V gene data show CDR1 as GKSSPN and CDR2 as SITVG. The CDR3 is 13 residues long. V was pared by 0 bases and J by 3 bases, with 8 bases between. The CDR3: CAWSLAGDTEVFF. CDR3 DNA (partial): TGTGCCTGGAGTCTGGCAGGGGACACA.